The table lists the clone carrying this T cell receptor (beta chain) with many counts. The data were taken from a study of T cells in Graves' hyperthyroidism and ophthalmopathy. Researchers took RNA transcripts and amplified the TCR beta CDR3 regions from them. The HTBI primer set drove a first-round RT-PCR of the TCR CDR3. TCRdb fed the multiplex PCR reads into MiXCR, producing one record per CDR3 protein. The sample shows approximately 270,000 distinct CDR3 sequences, roughly 15% of them seen only once. The CDR3 is 15 amino acids. Trimming removed 5 bases at V and 4 bases at J, with 17 bases between. Germline V gives CDR1 SNHLY, CDR2 FYNNEI.

The sequencing input was blood. The TCR comes from a woman aged 40 to 55 with Graves' hyperthyroidism that later progressed to Graves' ophthalmopathy. J is TRBJ1-1 and V is TRBV2; D is unresolved. The CDR3 spells CASSRTLGLGTEAFF. CDR3 coding DNA: TGTGCCAGCAGTAGGACCCTAGGCTTGGGCACTGAAGCTTTCTTT.